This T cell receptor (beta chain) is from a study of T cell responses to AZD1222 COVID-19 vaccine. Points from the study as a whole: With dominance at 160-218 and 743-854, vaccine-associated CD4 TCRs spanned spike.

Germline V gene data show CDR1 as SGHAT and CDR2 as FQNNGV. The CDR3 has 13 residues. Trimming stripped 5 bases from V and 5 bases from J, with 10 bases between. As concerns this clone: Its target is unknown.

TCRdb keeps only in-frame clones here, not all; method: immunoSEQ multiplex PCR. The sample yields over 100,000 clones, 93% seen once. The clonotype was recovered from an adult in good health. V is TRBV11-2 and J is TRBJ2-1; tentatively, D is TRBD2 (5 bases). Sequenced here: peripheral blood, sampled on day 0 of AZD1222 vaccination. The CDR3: CASSADYNNEQFF. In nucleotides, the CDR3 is TGTGCCAGCAGCGCAGACTACAACAATGAGCAGTTCTTC.